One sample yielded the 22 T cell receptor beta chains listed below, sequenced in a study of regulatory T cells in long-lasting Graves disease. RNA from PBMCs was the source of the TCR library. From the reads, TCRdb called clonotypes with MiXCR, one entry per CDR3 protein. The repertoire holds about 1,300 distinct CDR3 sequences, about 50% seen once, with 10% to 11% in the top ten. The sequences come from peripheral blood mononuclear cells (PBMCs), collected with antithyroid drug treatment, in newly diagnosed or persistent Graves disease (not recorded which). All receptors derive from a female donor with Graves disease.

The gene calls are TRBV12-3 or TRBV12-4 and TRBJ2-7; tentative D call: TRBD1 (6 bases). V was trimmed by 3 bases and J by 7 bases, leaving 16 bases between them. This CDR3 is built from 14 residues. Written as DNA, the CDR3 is TGTGCCAGCAGTTTTCGGGAACTAACAGGGGAGCAGTACTTC. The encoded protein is CASSFRELTGEQYF.

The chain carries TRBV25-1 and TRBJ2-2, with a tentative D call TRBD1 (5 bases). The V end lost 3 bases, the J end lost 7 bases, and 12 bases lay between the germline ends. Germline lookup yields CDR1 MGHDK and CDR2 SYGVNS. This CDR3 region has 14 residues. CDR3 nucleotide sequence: TGTGCCAGCAGTGACGCCCCCGGACACGGGGAGCTGTTTTTT. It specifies CASSDAPGHGELFF. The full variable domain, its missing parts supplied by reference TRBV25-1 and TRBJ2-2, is EADIYQTPRYLVIGTGKKITLECSQTMGHDKMYWYQQDPGMELHLIHYSYGVNSTEKGDLSSESTVSRIRTEHFPLTLESARPSHTSQYLCASSDAPGHGELFFGEGSRLTVL.

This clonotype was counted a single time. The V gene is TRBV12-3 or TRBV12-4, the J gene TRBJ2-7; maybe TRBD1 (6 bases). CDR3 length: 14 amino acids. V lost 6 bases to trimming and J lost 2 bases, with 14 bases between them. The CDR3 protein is CASRVGGRTYEQYF. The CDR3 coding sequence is TGTGCCAGCAGAGTAGGGGGACGGACCTACGAGCAGTACTTC.

The chain's CDR3 is CASSFPGTDTQYF. The DNA for the CDR3 is TGTGCCAGCAGCTTCCCCGGCACAGATACGCAGTATTTT. The rearrangement uses TRBV13 and TRBJ2-3; D remains unclear. Trimming stripped 3 bases from V and 1 base from J, with 5 bases between. CDR3 length: 13 amino acids. From germline, CDR1 is PRHDT and CDR2 FYEKMQ (reference sequence).

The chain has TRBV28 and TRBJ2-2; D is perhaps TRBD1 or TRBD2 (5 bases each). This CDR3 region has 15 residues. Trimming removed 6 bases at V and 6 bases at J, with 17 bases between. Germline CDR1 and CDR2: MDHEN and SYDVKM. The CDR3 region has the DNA TGTGCCAGCAGACTAGGGGACGTCGAGTCCGGGGAGCTGTTTTTT. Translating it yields CASRLGDVESGELFF. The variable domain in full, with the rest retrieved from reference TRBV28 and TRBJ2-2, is DVKVTQSSRYLVKRTGEKVFLECVQDMDHENMFWYRQDPGLGLRLIYFSYDVKMKEKGDIPEGYSVSREKKERFSLILESASTNQTSMYLCASRLGDVESGELFFGEGSRLTVL.

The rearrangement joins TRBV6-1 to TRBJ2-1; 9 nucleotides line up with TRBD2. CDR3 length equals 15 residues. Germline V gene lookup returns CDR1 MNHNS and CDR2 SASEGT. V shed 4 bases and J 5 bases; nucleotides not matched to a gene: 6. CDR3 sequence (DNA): TGTGCCAGCAGTGTGAGACTAGCGGAGAACAATGAGCAGTTCTTC. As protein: CASSVRLAENNEQFF.

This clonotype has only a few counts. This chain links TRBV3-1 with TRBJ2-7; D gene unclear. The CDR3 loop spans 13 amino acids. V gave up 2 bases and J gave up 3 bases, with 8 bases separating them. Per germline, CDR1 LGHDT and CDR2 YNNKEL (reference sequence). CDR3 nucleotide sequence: TGTGCCAGCAGCCAACCTTGGGGCTACGAGCAGTACTTC. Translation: CASSQPWGYEQYF.

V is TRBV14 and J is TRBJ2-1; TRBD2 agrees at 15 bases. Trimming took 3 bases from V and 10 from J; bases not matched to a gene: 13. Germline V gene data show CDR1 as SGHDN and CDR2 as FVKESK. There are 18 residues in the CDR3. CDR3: CASSQDPGLAGGLGEQFF. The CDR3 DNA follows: TGTGCCAGCAGCCAGGACCCAGGACTAGCGGGAGGGCTAGGCGAGCAGTTCTTC.

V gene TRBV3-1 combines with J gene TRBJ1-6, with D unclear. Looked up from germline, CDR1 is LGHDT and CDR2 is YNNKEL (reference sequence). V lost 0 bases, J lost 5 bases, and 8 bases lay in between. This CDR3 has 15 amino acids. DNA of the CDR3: TGTGCCAGCAGCCAAGACGCGGAAGATAATTCACCCCTCCACTTT. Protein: CASSQDAEDNSPLHF.

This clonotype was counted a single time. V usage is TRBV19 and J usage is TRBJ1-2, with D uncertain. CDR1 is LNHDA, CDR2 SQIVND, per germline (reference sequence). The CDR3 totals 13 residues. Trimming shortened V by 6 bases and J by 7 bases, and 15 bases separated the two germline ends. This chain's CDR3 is CASRHGVRSGYTF. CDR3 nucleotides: TGTGCCAGTAGGCACGGGGTCAGGAGTGGCTACACCTTC.

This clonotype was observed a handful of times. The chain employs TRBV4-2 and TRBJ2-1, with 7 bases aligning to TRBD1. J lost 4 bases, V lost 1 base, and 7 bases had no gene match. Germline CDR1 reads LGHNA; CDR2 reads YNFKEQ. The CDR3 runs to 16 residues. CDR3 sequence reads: CASSQGGGQAYNEQFF. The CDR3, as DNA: TGTGCCAGCAGCCAAGGTGGAGGACAGGCATACAATGAGCAGTTCTTC.

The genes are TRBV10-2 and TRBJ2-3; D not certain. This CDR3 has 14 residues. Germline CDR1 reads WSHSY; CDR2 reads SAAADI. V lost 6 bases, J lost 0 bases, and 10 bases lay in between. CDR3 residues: CASRGKPSTDTQYF. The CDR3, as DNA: TGCGCCAGCAGGGGAAAACCTAGCACAGATACGCAGTATTTT.

CDR3: CSARDNSGTSRGTDTQYF. CDR3 sequence (DNA): TGCAGTGCTAGAGATAATTCAGGGACTAGCCGGGGCACAGATACGCAGTATTTT. V and J are TRBV20-1 and TRBJ2-3, with TRBD2 identical over 9 bases. Germline CDR1 reads DFQATT; CDR2 reads SNEGSKA (reference sequence). The V and J ends lost 0 bases and 1 base, in that order; junction bases with no gene match: 11. This CDR3 has 18 residues.

This CDR3 reads CASSPREQGENSPLHF. CDR3 bases: TGTGCCAGCTCACCAAGGGAACAGGGTGAAAATTCACCCCTCCACTTT. The rearrangement links TRBV18 to TRBJ1-6, with D tentatively TRBD1 (6 bases). The V gene's germline CDR1 is KGHSH and CDR2 LQKENI. The V end lost 2 bases, the J end lost 7 bases, and 15 bases lay between the germline ends. The CDR3 runs 16 residues.

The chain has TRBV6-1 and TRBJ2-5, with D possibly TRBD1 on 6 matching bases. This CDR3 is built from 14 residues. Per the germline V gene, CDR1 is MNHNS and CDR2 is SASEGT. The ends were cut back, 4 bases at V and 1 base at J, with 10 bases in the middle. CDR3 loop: CASSALRGQETQYF. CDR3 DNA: TGTGCCAGCAGTGCCCTCAGGGGCCAAGAGACCCAGTACTTC.

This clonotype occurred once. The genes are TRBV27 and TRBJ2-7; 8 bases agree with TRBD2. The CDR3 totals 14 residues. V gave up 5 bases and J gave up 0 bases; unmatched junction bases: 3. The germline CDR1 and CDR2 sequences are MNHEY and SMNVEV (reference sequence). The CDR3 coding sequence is TGTGCCAGCAGTCTAACTAGCGGCTCCTACGAGCAGTACTTC. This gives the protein CASSLTSGSYEQYF.

CDR3 loop: CASSLIEGDTQYF. The CDR3 region has the DNA TGTGCCAGCAGCTTAATAGAGGGGGATACGCAGTATTTT. The chain recombines TRBV7-9 with TRBJ2-3; D assignment may be TRBD1 or TRBD2 (5 bases each). The germline CDR1 and CDR2 sequences are SEHNR and FQNEAQ (reference sequence). Between the trimmed V and J ends, which lost 2 bases and 6 bases, there was a span of 9 bases. The length of the CDR3 is 13 residues.

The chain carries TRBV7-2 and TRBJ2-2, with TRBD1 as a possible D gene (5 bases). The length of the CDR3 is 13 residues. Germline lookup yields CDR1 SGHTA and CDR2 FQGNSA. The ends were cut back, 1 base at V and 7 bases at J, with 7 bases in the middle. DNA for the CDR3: TGTGCCAGCAGCTTAGGACAGCTCGGGGAGCTGTTTTTT. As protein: CASSLGQLGELFF.

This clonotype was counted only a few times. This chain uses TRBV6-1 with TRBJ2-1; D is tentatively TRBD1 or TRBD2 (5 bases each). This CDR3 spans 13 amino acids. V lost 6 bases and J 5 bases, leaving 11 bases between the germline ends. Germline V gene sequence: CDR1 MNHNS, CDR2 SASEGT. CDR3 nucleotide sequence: TGTGCCAGCAGATGGGACGGGAACAATGAGCAGTTCTTC. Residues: CASRWDGNNEQFF.

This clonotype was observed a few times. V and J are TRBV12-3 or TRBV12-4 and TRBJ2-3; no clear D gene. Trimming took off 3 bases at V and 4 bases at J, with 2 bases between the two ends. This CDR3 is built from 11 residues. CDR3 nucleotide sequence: TGTGCCAGCAGTTTTGCAGATACGCAGTATTTT. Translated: CASSFADTQYF.

CDR3 DNA sequence: TGCAGTGCTATGAATAGCAGGGGCGAGGGCTACACCTTC. Protein product: CSAMNSRGEGYTF. V is TRBV20-1 and J is TRBJ1-2; a possible D gene is TRBD1 (6 bases). This CDR3 is 13 amino acids long. With 4 bases removed from V and 8 bases from J, the gap between germline ends came to 17 bases. Germline loops: CDR1 DFQATT, CDR2 SNEGSKA (reference sequence).

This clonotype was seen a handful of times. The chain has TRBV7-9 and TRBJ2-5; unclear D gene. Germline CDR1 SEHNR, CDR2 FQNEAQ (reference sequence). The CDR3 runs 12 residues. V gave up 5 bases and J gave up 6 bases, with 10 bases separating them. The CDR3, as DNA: TGTGCCAGCAGCCCGAAGGGTCAGACCCAGTACTTC. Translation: CASSPKGQTQYF.